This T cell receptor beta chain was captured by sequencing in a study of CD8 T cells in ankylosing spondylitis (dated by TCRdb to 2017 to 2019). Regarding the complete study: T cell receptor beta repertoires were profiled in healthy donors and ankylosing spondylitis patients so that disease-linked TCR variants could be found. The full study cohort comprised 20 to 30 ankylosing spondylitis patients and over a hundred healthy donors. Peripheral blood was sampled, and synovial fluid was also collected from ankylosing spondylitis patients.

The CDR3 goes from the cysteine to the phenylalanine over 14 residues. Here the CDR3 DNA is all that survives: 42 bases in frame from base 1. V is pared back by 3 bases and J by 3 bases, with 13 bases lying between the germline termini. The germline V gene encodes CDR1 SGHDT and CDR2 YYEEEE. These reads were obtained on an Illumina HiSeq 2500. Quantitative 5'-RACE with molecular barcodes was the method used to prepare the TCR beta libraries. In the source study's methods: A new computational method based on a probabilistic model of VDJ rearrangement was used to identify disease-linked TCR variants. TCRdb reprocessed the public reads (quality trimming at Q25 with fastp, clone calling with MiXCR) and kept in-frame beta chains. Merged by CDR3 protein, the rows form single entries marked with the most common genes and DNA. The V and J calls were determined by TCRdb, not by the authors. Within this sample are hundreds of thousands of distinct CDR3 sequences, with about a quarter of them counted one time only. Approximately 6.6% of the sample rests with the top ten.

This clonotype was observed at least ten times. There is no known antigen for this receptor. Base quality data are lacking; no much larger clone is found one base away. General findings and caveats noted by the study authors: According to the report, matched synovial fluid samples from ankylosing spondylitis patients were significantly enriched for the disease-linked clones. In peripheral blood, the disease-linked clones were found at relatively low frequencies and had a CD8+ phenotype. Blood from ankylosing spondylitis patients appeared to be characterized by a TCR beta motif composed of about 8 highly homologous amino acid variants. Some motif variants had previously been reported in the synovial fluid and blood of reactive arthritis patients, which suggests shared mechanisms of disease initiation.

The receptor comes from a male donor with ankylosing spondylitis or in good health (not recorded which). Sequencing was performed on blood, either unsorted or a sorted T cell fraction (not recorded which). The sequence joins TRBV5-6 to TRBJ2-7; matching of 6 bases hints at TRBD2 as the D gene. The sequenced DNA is TGTGCCAGCAGCTGGGCTAGCGCTTACTACGAGCAGTACTTC. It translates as CASSWASAYYEQYF.